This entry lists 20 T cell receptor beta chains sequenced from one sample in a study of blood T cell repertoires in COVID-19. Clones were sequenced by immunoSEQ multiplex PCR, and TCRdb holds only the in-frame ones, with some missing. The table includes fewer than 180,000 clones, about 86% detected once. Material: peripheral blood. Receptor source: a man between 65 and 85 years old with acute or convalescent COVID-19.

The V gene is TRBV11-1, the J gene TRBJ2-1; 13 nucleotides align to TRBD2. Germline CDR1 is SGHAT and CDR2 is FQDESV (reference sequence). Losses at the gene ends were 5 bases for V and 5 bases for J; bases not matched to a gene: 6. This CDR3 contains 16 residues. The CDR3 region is CASSPGLAGDNNEQFF. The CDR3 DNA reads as TGTGCCAGCAGCCCCGGACTAGCGGGAGATAACAATGAGCAGTTCTTC.

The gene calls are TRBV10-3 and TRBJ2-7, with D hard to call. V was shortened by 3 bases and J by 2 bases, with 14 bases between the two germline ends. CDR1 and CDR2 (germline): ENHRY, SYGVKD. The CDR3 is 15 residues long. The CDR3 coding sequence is TGTGCCATCAGTGACCACCCCAGCGCCGCCTACGAGCAGTACTTC. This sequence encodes CAISDHPSAAYEQYF.

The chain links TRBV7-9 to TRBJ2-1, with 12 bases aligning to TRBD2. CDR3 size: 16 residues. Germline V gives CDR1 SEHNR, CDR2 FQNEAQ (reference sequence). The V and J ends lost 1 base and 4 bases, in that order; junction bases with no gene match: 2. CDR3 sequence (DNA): TGTGCCAGCAGCTTAGAACTAGCGGGAGGTTACAATGAGCAGTTCTTC. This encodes CASSLELAGGYNEQFF.

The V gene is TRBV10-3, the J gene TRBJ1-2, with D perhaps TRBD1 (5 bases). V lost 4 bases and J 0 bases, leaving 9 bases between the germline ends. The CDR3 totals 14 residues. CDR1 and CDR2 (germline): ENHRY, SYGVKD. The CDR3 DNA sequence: TGTGCCATCAGTGCCGACAGAACTAACTATGGCTACACCTTC. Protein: CAISADRTNYGYTF.

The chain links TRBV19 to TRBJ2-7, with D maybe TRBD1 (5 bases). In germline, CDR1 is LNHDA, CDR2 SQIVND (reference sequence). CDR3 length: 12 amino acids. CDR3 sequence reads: CFGRDSRNEQYF. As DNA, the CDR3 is TGTTTTGGCAGGGATAGCAGGAACGAGCAGTACTTC. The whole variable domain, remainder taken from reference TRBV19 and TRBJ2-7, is DGGITQSPKYLFRKEGQNVTLSCEQNLNHDAMYWYRQDPGQGLRLIYYSQIVNDFQKGDIAEGYSVSREKKESFPLTVTSAQKNPTAFYLCFGRDSRNEQYFGPGTRLTVT.

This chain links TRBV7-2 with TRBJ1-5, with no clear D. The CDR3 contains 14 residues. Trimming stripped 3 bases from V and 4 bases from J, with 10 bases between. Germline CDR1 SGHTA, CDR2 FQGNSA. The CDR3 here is CASSLSPVNQPQHF. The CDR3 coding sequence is TGTGCCAGCAGCTTGAGTCCGGTTAATCAGCCCCAGCATTTT.

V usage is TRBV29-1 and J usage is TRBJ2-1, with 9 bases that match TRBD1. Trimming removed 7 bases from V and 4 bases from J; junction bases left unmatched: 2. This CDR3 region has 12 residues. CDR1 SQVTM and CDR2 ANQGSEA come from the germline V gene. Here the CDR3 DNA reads TGCAGCGGGGGACAGGGTTACAATGAGCAGTTCTTC. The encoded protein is CSGGQGYNEQFF.

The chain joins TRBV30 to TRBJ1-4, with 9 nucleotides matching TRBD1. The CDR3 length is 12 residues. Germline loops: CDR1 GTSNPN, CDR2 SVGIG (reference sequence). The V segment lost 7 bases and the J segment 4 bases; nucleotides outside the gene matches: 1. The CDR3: CALDRGNEKLFF. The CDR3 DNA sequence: TGTGCCTTGGACAGGGGTAATGAAAAACTGTTTTTT.

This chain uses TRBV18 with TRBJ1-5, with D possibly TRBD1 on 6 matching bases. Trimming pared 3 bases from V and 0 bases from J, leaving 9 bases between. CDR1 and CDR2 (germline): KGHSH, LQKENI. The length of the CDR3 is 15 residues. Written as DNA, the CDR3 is TGTGCCAGCTCACCTGACAGGTCTAGCAATCAGCCCCAGCATTTT. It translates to CASSPDRSSNQPQHF.

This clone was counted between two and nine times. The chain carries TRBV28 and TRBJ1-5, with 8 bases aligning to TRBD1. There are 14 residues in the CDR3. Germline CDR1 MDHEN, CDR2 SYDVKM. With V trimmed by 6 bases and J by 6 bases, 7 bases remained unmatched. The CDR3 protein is CASSPRGQTQPQHF. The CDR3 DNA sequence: TGTGCCAGCAGCCCCAGGGGGCAGACTCAGCCCCAGCATTTT.

CDR3 sequence reads: CASSRGQGAMNTEAFF. Written as DNA, the CDR3 is TGTGCCAGCAGCAGAGGACAGGGGGCCATGAACACTGAAGCTTTCTTT. The gene calls are TRBV11-2 and TRBJ1-1, with 11 bases lining up with TRBD1. The CDR3 has 16 residues. CDR1 SGHAT and CDR2 FQNNGV come from the germline V gene. With 5 bases clipped from V and 0 bases from J, the junction kept 5 bases outside the gene matches. Based on the CDR3 plus reference TRBV11-2 and TRBJ1-1, the full variable domain is EAGVAQSPRYKIIEKRQSVAFWCNPISGHATLYWYQQILGQGPKLLIQFQNNGVVDDSQLPKDRFSAERLKGVDSTLKIQPAKLEDSAVYLCASSRGQGAMNTEAFFGQGTRLTVV.

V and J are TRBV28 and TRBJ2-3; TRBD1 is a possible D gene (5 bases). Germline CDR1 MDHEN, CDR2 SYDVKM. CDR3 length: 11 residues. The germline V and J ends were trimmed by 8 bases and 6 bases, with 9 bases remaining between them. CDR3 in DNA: TGTGCCAGCCGCAGGGATGATACGCAGTATTTT. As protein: CASRRDDTQYF. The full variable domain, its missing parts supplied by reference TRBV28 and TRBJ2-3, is DVKVTQSSRYLVKRTGEKVFLECVQDMDHENMFWYRQDPGLGLRLIYFSYDVKMKEKGDIPEGYSVSREKKERFSLILESASTNQTSMYLCASRRDDTQYFGPGTRLTVL.

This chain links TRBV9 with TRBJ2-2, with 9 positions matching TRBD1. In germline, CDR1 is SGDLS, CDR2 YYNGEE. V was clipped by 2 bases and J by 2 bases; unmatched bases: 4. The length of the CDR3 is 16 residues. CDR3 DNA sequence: TGTGCCAGCAGCGTTAGGACAGGGGCTAACACCGGGGAGCTGTTTTTT. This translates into CASSVRTGANTGELFF.

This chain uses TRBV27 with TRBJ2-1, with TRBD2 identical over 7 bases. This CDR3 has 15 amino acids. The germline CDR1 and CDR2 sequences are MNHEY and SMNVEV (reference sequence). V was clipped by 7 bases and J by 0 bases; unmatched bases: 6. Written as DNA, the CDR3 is TGTGCCAGCATCTCAGCGGGACCCTCCTACAATGAGCAGTTCTTC. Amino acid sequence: CASISAGPSYNEQFF.

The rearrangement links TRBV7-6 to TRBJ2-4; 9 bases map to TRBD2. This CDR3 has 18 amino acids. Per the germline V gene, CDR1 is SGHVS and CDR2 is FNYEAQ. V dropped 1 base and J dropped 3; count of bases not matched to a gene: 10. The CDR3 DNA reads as TGTGCCAGCAGCTTAGTTATTGCGGGAGGGCCAGGCAAAAACATTCAGTACTTC. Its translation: CASSLVIAGGPGKNIQYF.

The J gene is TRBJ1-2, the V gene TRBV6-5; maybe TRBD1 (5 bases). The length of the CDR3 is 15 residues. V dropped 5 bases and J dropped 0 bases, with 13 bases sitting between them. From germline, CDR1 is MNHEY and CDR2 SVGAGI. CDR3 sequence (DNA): TGTGCCAGCAGTCGACTCGGACAAGCTAACTATGGCTACACCTTC. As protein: CASSRLGQANYGYTF.

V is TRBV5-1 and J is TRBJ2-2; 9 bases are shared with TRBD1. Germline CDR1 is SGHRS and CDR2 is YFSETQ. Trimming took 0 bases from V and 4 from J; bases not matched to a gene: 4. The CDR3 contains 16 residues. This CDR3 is CASSLAPGQGTGELFF. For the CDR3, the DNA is TGCGCCAGCAGCTTGGCGCCGGGACAGGGCACCGGGGAGCTGTTTTTT.

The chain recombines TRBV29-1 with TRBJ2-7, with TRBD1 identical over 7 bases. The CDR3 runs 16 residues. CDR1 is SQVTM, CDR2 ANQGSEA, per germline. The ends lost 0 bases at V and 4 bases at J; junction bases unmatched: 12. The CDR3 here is CSVEDRFAGTAYEQYF. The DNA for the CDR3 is TGCAGCGTTGAAGATAGGTTTGCAGGGACAGCTTACGAGCAGTACTTC.

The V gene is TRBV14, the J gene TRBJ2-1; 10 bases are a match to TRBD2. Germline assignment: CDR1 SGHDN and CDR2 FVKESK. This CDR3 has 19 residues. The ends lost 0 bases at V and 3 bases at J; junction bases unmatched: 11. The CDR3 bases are TGTGCCAGCAGCCAAGATCTGAGGGGAGTAGCGGGAGGCTACAATGAGCAGTTCTTC. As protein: CASSQDLRGVAGGYNEQFF.

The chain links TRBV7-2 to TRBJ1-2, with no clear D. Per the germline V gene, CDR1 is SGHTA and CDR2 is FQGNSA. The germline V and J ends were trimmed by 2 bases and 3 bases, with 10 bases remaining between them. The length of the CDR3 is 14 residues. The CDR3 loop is CASSLNGLHYGYTF. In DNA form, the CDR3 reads TGTGCCAGCAGCTTAAATGGACTCCACTATGGCTACACCTTC. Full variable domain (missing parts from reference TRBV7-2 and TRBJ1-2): GAGVSQSPSNKVTEKGKDVELRCDPISGHTALYWYRQSLGQGLEFLIYFQGNSAPDKSGLPSDRFSAERTGGSVSTLTIQRTQQEDSAVYLCASSLNGLHYGYTFGSGTRLTVV.